This TCR beta chain was documented in a study of blood T cells in healthy people across ages. Germline V gene sequence: CDR1 MNHEY, CDR2 SMNVEV (reference sequence). The CDR3 covers 17 residues. With V trimmed by 2 bases and J by 4 bases, 9 bases remained unmatched. This clonotype was detected many times. Antigen: not known. Notes on the study in general: There were more naive CD4+ cells and higher diversity in long-lived donors than in aged donors. What prevented conclusive comparison of naive and antigen-experienced cells was that PBMCs were unsorted.

A J-beta primer mix and a sample-barcoded 5' primer were used in a second PCR of roughly 6 to 12 cycles. TCRdb fed the 5' RACE reads into MiXCR, producing one record per CDR3 protein. The sample consists of about 590,000 distinct CDR3 sequences, approximately 30% of them appearing once. Sequenced material: blood. The V call is TRBV27, the J call TRBJ2-1; the match to TRBD2 covers 9 bases. The TCR comes from a woman older than 75 in good health. This CDR3 reads CASSLRGAGGYYNEQFF. CDR3 DNA sequence: TGTGCCAGCAGTTTAAGAGGAGCGGGGGGTTATTACAATGAGCAGTTCTTC.